The entry below describes one T cell receptor beta chain. This entry comes from a study of blood T cell repertoires in COVID-19. Study-level information: The United States, Italy and Spain supplied acute and convalescent COVID-19 samples.

The V gene's germline CDR1 is LNHDA and CDR2 SQIVND (reference sequence). The ends were cut back, 6 bases at V and 4 bases at J, with 16 bases in the middle. The CDR3 loop spans 15 amino acids. Using immunoSEQ multiplex PCR, the repertoire was profiled, and TCRdb retains in-frame clones only, with some absent. The sample contains 280,000 or so clones, 87% of which appear only once. The rearrangement joins TRBV19 to TRBJ1-5; D uncertain. This clonotype was obtained from a woman between 35 and 50 years old who had recovered from COVID-19. The sequenced material came from PBMCs or T cells enriched from blood (not recorded which). Written as DNA, the CDR3 is TGTGCCAGTAGATTCGCGGTGAGGGAGAATCAGCCCCAGCATTTT. It yields the protein CASRFAVRENQPQHF.